This T cell receptor beta chain was retrieved from a study of response to subunit inactivated influenza vaccine. A single record per CDR3 protein comes from TCRdb applying MiXCR to the RT-PCR reads. The table shows around 320,000 distinct CDR3 sequences, with around 20% occurring only once. Between the trimmed V and J ends, which lost 0 bases and 7 bases, there was a span of 13 bases. Germline CDR1 is GTSNPN and CDR2 is SVGIG (reference sequence). The CDR3 has 14 residues. The source was PBMCs from blood, collected 21 months after vaccination. The receptor comes from a man aged 50 to 75 who received an inactivated influenza vaccine. This chain uses TRBV30 with TRBJ2-1, with unresolved D. The CDR3 DNA reads as TGTGCCTGGAGTGTGGGCGCTCTTTGGAATGAGCAGTTCTTC. This gives the protein CAWSVGALWNEQFF.